One TCR beta chain is described in this entry. In the same sample, other DNA sequences code for this CDR3. In terms of age and location, participants ranged from roughly 18 to 95 years and lived in under 30 US areas. V lost 3 bases to trimming and J lost 0 bases, with 5 bases between them. Germline CDR1 is MDHEN and CDR2 is SYDVKM. The CDR3 contains 13 residues. The data are from a study of blood T cell repertoires in COVID-19. On the study more broadly: In each case, the material was cDNA or gDNA derived from T cells, B-cell-depleted T cells, or PBMCs.

The table came from immunoSEQ multiplex PCR; TCRdb's copy has only in-frame clones and leaves some out. This table holds about 220,000 clones, 80% to 90% found once. The genes are TRBV28 and TRBJ1-1; tentative D call: TRBD1 (5 bases). The TCR sequence derives from a woman between 18 and 29 years old in a cohort exposed to, infected with or recovered from COVID-19 (not recorded which). The sequenced material came from PBMCs or T cells enriched from blood (not recorded which). The CDR3 DNA reads TGTGCCAGCAGTTTCAGGGTGAACACTGAAGCTTTCTTT. Protein: CASSFRVNTEAFF.